This T cell receptor beta chain was identified during a study of ipilimumab plus nivolumab after autologous stem cell transplantation. Study in general: Typical patient got about 5 ipilimumab doses and roughly eight nivolumab doses (median). The myeloma cohort included high-risk transplant-naive patients and patients relapsing within 3 years of a first autologous transplant.

Using immunoSEQ multiplex PCR, the repertoire was profiled, and TCRdb retains in-frame clones only, with some absent. The sample holds about 40,000 clones; nearly 95% are singletons and the top ten take roughly 0.87%. This CDR3 region has 15 residues. CDR1 LGHNA and CDR2 YSLEER come from the germline V gene. Trimming took off 0 bases at V and 2 bases at J, with 11 bases between the two ends. Through week 26, nivolumab 3 mg/kg IV was given weeks 1, 4, 7, 10, then biweekly. Sequenced material: PBMCs, taken in a trial of ipilimumab plus nivolumab as post-transplant consolidation. The clonotype comes from a male donor with multiple myeloma. The genes are TRBV4-3 and TRBJ2-7; D might be TRBD2 (7 bases). The CDR3: CASSQDRGAPYEQYF. The CDR3 nucleotides are TGCGCCAGCAGCCAAGATCGGGGGGCTCCCTACGAGCAGTACTTC.